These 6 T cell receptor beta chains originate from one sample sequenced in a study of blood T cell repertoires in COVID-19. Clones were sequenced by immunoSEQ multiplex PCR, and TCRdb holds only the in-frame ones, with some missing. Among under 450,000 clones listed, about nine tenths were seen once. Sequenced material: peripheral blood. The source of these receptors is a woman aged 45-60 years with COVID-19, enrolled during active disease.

CDR3: CASNDRATNEKLFF. CDR3 nucleotides: TGTGCCAGCAACGACAGAGCAACTAATGAAAAACTGTTTTTT. The rearrangement links TRBV2 to TRBJ1-4; perhaps TRBD1 as D (5 bases). Trimming cost V 7 bases and J 0 bases, with 9 bases left between them. The CDR3 has 14 amino acids. Per the germline V gene, CDR1 is SNHLY and CDR2 is FYNNEI.

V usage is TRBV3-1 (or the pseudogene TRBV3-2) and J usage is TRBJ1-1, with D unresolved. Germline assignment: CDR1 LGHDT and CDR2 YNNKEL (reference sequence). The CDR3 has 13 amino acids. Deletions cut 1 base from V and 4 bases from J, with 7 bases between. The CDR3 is CASSQALPTEAFF. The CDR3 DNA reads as TGTGCCAGCAGCCAAGCACTACCCACTGAAGCTTTCTTT.

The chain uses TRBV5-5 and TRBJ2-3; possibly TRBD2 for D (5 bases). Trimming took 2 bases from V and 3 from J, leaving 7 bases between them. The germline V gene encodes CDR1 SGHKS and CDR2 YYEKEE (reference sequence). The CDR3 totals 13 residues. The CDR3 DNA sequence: TGTGCCAGCAGCTTACTAGTGACAGATACGCAGTATTTT. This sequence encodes CASSLLVTDTQYF.

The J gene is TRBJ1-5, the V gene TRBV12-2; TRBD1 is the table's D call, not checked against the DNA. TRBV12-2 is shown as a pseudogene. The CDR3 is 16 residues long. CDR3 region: CASRLETGDSNQPQHF. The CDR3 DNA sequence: TGTGCAAGTCGCTTGGAGACAGGGGATAGCAATCAGCCCCAGCATTTT.

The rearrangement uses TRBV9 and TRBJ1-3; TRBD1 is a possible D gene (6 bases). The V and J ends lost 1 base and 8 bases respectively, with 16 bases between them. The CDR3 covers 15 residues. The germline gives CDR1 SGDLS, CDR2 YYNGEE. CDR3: CASSVTGTTRHTIYF. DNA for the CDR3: TGTGCCAGCAGCGTAACAGGGACCACTCGCCACACCATATATTTT.

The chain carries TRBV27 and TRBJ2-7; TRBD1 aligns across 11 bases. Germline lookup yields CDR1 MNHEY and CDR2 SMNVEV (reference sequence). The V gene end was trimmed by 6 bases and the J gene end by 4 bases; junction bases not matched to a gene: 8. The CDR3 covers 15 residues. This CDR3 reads CASRSSGTGGYEQYF. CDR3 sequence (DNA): TGTGCCAGCAGATCATCCGGGACAGGGGGGTACGAGCAGTACTTC.